This passage covers 30 T cell receptor beta chains from one sample sequenced in a study of blood T cells in healthy people across ages. For the second PCR, which ran for about 6 to 11 cycles, a sample-barcoded 5' primer and a J-beta primer mix were used. Each CDR3 protein is one row after TCRdb ran MiXCR on the 5' RACE reads. The data show roughly 1,000,000 distinct CDR3 sequences, with approximately 25% seen just once and approximately 0.79% held by the top ten. The same specimen was also included in a second study, on T cells of mothers and their children.

Material for sequencing was blood. The source of these receptors is a girl aged 2 to 9 in good health.

This clonotype was seen a few times. The CDR3 DNA reads as TGCGCCAGCGCACAGGGGTTGGCCACTGGGGGAGAGACCCAGTACTTC. This gives the protein CASAQGLATGGETQYF. The chain joins TRBV5-1 to TRBJ2-5; 7 bases align to TRBD1. The CDR3 runs 16 residues. V dropped 7 bases and J dropped 4; count of bases not matched to a gene: 16. Germline CDR1 reads SGHRS; CDR2 reads YFSETQ.

The V and J genes are TRBV10-2 and TRBJ2-3, with 9 bases aligning to TRBD2. CDR3 length equals 15 residues. Germline lookup yields CDR1 WSHSY and CDR2 SAAADI. With 0 bases clipped from V and 6 bases from J, the junction kept 4 bases outside the gene matches. The CDR3 bases are TGCGCCAGCAGTGAGTCCCTAGCGGGAACCGATACGCAGTATTTT. Translation: CASSESLAGTDTQYF.

In its sample, this clonotype was seen many times. This chain joins TRBV27 and TRBJ1-2; possible D gene TRBD1, 6 bases. This CDR3 is 16 amino acids long. The germline CDR1 and CDR2 sequences are MNHEY and SMNVEV (reference sequence). Trimming took off 2 bases at V and 6 bases at J, with 19 bases between the two ends. In DNA form, the CDR3 reads TGTGCCAGCAGTTTAGGCGTGGGGGGCGGTTTGAATGGCTACACCTTC. It encodes CASSLGVGGGLNGYTF.

This clonotype was observed a handful of times. The rearrangement joins TRBV12-3 or TRBV12-4 to TRBJ2-2; 7 bases map to TRBD1. The ends lost 6 bases at V and 4 bases at J; junction bases unmatched: 14. The CDR3 spans 17 residues. The DNA of the CDR3 is TGTGCCAGCAGCCCCACGACAGGGTTAGAAGGCACCGGGGAGCTGTTTTTT. The encoded protein is CASSPTTGLEGTGELFF.

This clonotype was recorded a few times. J is TRBJ1-2 and V is TRBV12-3 or TRBV12-4; D possibly corresponds to TRBD1 (6 bases). Trimming removed 3 bases from V and 7 bases from J, with 21 bases in between. The CDR3 has 16 amino acids. Here the CDR3 reads CASSLVSLTGASGYTF. The DNA for the CDR3 is TGTGCCAGCAGTTTGGTTTCTTTGACAGGAGCGAGTGGCTACACCTTC.

The chain joins TRBV12-3 or TRBV12-4 to TRBJ2-5, with 7 bases fitting TRBD1. J gave up 13 bases and V 5 bases, and 16 bases lay outside the gene matches. This CDR3 has 14 amino acids. CDR3 residues: CASSPGTVGYELYF. Written as DNA, the CDR3 is TGTGCCAGCAGTCCCGGGACAGTTGGTTACGAGCTGTACTTC.

This clonotype occurred a few times. The V gene is TRBV27, the J gene TRBJ2-5; no clear D gene. Deletions cut 7 bases from V and 5 bases from J, with 8 bases between. Looked up from germline, CDR1 is MNHEY and CDR2 is SMNVEV (reference sequence). The CDR3 covers 11 residues. The CDR3 DNA is TGTGCCAGCACCGATGGGGAGACCCAGTACTTC. Its translation: CASTDGETQYF.

This clonotype has only a few counts. This sequence joins TRBV3-1 and TRBJ2-5; 7 positions agree with TRBD1. This CDR3 is 15 amino acids long. J was trimmed by 3 bases and V by 4 bases; bases with no gene match: 8. CDR1 and CDR2 from the germline V gene are LGHDT and YNNKEL (reference sequence). The CDR3 region is CASSPLWQGEETQYF. The DNA of the CDR3 is TGTGCCAGCAGCCCCCTTTGGCAGGGGGAAGAGACCCAGTACTTC.

This clonotype was counted many times. The chain carries TRBV6-5 and TRBJ2-7, with unresolved D. Germline V gene sequence: CDR1 MNHEY, CDR2 SVGAGI. The CDR3 contains 12 residues. Trimming shortened V by 10 bases and J by 3 bases, and 13 bases separated the two germline ends. CDR3 region: CATSSVGYEQYF. For the CDR3, the DNA is TGTGCCACCTCGTCGGTGGGCTACGAGCAGTACTTC.

Only a few counts were recorded for this clonotype. The chain links TRBV11-2 to TRBJ1-1; no clear D gene. Deletions cut 1 base from V and 0 bases from J, with 9 bases between. Per the germline V gene, CDR1 is SGHAT and CDR2 is FQNNGV. The CDR3 runs 15 residues. CDR3 amino acids: CASSLGFSMNTEAFF. CDR3 in DNA: TGTGCCAGCAGCTTAGGTTTTTCCATGAACACTGAAGCTTTCTTT.

A few counts support this clonotype. This chain connects TRBV2 to TRBJ2-1; perhaps TRBD2 as D (6 bases). The V and J ends lost 8 bases and 6 bases respectively, with 17 bases between them. The germline gives CDR1 SNHLY, CDR2 FYNNEI. The length of the CDR3 is 14 residues. The CDR3, as DNA: TGTGCCAGCGGGGACTTGACGGCCGTCAATGAGCAGTTCTTC. Translating gives CASGDLTAVNEQFF.

The sample holds one count of this clonotype. V usage is TRBV4-2 and J usage is TRBJ2-4; TRBD1 agrees at 12 bases. V lost 4 bases and J lost 5; bases outside the gene matches: 15. CDR3 size: 19 residues. The germline V gene encodes CDR1 LGHNA and CDR2 YNFKEQ. The CDR3 DNA sequence: TGTGCCAGCAGCCTAGGGACAGGGGGCGATCTAGCGGGAGAAAACATTCAGTACTTC. This translates into CASSLGTGGDLAGENIQYF.

The chain carries TRBV2 and TRBJ1-6, with 7 positions matching TRBD1. V shed 5 bases, J shed 10 bases, and the junction held 8 bases outside the gene matches. Looked up from germline, CDR1 is SNHLY and CDR2 is FYNNEI. The CDR3 length is 14 residues. The CDR3 DNA reads TGTGCCAGCAGTCCGACAGGGTCAGGATCACCCCTCCACTTT. Residues: CASSPTGSGSPLHF. The full variable domain, completed using reference TRBV2 and TRBJ1-6, is EPEVTQTPSHQVTQMGQEVILRCVPISNHLYFYWYRQILGQKVEFLVSFYNNEISEKSEIFDDQFSVERPDGSNFTLKIRSTKLEDSAMYFCASSPTGSGSPLHFGNGTRLTVT.

This clonotype was counted between two and nine times. This chain links TRBV9 with TRBJ2-2; D is undetermined. The CDR3 covers 15 residues. V shed 4 bases and J shed 1 base, with 11 bases lying between them. Germline V gene data show CDR1 as SGDLS and CDR2 as YYNGEE. The CDR3 region has the DNA TGTGCCAGCAGCCCTGCGGAAGGGAACACCGGGGAGCTGTTTTTT. Protein sequence: CASSPAEGNTGELFF.

In this sample, this clonotype turned up a few times. The CDR3 DNA is TGTGCCAGCAGCCAAGATCACGGAGCGGGAGTGCAAGAGACCCAGTACTTC. Its protein is CASSQDHGAGVQETQYF. The chain recombines TRBV14 with TRBJ2-5, with TRBD2 matching 8 bases. After removal of 0 bases from V and 2 bases from J, the junction contained 8 bases not matched to a gene. This CDR3 region has 17 residues. Germline V CDR1 and CDR2: SGHDN, FVKESK.

The V call is TRBV7-9, the J call TRBJ2-1; 8 bases match TRBD2. V dropped 5 bases and J dropped 1; count of bases not matched to a gene: 7. This CDR3 region has 16 residues. CDR1 SEHNR and CDR2 FQNEAQ come from the germline V gene (reference sequence). For the CDR3, the DNA is TGTGCCAGCAGCCCCAAGAGCGGGAGTTCCTACAATGAGCAGTTCTTC. Translated, it gives CASSPKSGSSYNEQFF.

The rearrangement links TRBV4-1 to TRBJ1-4, with a tentative D call TRBD1 (5 bases). The length of the CDR3 is 16 residues. Germline-derived CDR1 and CDR2 are MGHRA and YSYEKL. Trimming stripped 5 bases from V and 11 bases from J, with 24 bases between. The CDR3 DNA follows: TGCGCCAGCAGCTCATCGGGGGGGGACCGGCTACCTAAACTGTTTTTT. This encodes CASSSSGGDRLPKLFF.

This clonotype was seen a few times. The gene calls are TRBV7-2 and TRBJ2-3, with a tentative D call TRBD1 (5 bases). Germline values: CDR1 SGHTA, CDR2 FQGNSA. V dropped 3 bases and J dropped 3 bases, with 13 bases sitting between them. There are 15 residues in the CDR3. For the CDR3, the DNA is TGTGCCAGCAGCTTTTACCGCCGACAGACAGATACGCAGTATTTT. Amino acid sequence: CASSFYRRQTDTQYF.

V gene TRBV24-1 combines with J gene TRBJ2-1, with TRBD2 identical over 13 bases. V dropped 5 bases and J dropped 10; count of bases not matched to a gene: 4. Germline V gene data show CDR1 as KGHDR and CDR2 as SFDVKD. The CDR3 has 14 residues. The DNA for the CDR3 is TGTGCCACCAGTGTTTGGACTAGCGGGGGAGAGCAGTTCTTC. It translates to CATSVWTSGGEQFF.

This chain links TRBV11-2 with TRBJ1-1; unclear D gene. The CDR3 consists of 13 residues. Germline CDR1 SGHAT, CDR2 FQNNGV. V was trimmed by 4 bases and J by 5 bases, leaving 11 bases between them. The DNA of the CDR3 is TGTGCCAGCAGCTCCTCATTGGGGACTGAAGCTTTCTTT. Translated, it gives CASSSSLGTEAFF.

The V and J genes are TRBV7-2 and TRBJ2-7; D is unresolved. Germline CDR1 reads SGHTA; CDR2 reads FQGNSA. The CDR3 is 16 amino acids. The V end was cut by 1 base, the J end by 2 bases, with 15 bases between. The CDR3 sequence: CASSLDWPGGTYEQYF. CDR3 bases: TGTGCCAGCAGCTTAGATTGGCCGGGTGGCACCTACGAGCAGTACTTC.

This clonotype has more than one count but fewer than ten. The J gene is TRBJ2-5, the V gene TRBV6-2 or TRBV6-3; possibly TRBD2 for D (6 bases). This CDR3 has 17 residues. Trimming removed 5 bases from V and 2 bases from J, with 21 bases in between. CDR1 and CDR2 from the germline V gene are MNHEY and SVGEGT. The CDR3 DNA reads as TGTGCCAGCAGTACCCACCGGGACTCCCGCCCACAAGAGACCCAGTACTTC. This gives the protein CASSTHRDSRPQETQYF.

The genes are TRBV4-3 and TRBJ1-1, with D hard to call. In germline, CDR1 is LGHNA, CDR2 YSLEER. The CDR3 runs 14 residues. Trimming took off 0 bases at V and 5 bases at J, with 10 bases between the two ends. The CDR3 DNA reads TGCGCCAGCAGCCAAGAATGGACGTCGACTGAAGCTTTCTTT. This translates into CASSQEWTSTEAFF.

This clonotype was seen a few times. The gene calls are TRBV12-3 or TRBV12-4 and TRBJ2-2; TRBD2 might be the D (5 bases). The CDR3 covers 16 residues. V lost 4 bases and J 5 bases, leaving 17 bases between the germline ends. The DNA of the CDR3 is TGTGCCAGCAGTTCCCCCGTGAAGGAGGAAACCGGGGAGCTGTTTTTT. Protein product: CASSSPVKEETGELFF.

The chain recombines TRBV4-1 with TRBJ2-7; D unresolved. CDR1 is MGHRA and CDR2 is YSYEKL in the germline V gene. This CDR3 comprises 15 residues. V was cut by 4 bases and J by 2 bases, with 15 bases left in between. The DNA of the CDR3 is TGCGCCAGCAGCCGAGAGCCGGGTCCCACCTACGAGCAGTACTTC. It translates to CASSREPGPTYEQYF.

The sample holds a few counts of this clonotype. V gene TRBV6-1 combines with J gene TRBJ2-3, with D maybe TRBD2 (5 bases). In germline, CDR1 is MNHNS, CDR2 SASEGT. V lost 5 bases, J lost 0 bases, and 18 bases lay in between. This CDR3 is built from 17 residues. In nucleotides, the CDR3 is TGTGCCAGCAGTCTCATTCGGCGGAGGCCTAGCACAGATACGCAGTATTTT. It is translated as CASSLIRRRPSTDTQYF.

The chain recombines TRBV7-3 with TRBJ2-1; 7 bases align to TRBD1. This CDR3 is 13 amino acids long. V was pared by 5 bases and J by 8 bases, with 6 bases of the junction left unmatched. Germline V lookup: CDR1 SGHTA, CDR2 FQGTGA. The CDR3 protein is CASSNTGADEQFF. CDR3 DNA sequence: TGTGCCAGCAGCAACACAGGGGCGGATGAGCAGTTCTTC. The full variable domain, in which reference TRBV7-3 and TRBJ2-1 provide the parts outside the CDR3, is GAGVSQTPSNKVTEKGKYVELRCDPISGHTALYWYRQSLGQGPEFLIYFQGTGAADDSGLPNDRFFAVRPEGSVSTLKIQRTERGDSAVYLCASSNTGADEQFFGPGTRLTVL.

About this clonotype itself: The CDR3 does not end in the conserved phenylalanine or tryptophan, so this is likely a read error. V and J are TRBV15 and TRBJ1-1, with TRBD1 matching 7 bases. Germline CDR1 and CDR2: LNHNV and YYDKDF (reference sequence). The CDR3 extends over 15 amino acids. V trimming: 4 bases; J trimming: 3 bases; junction bases outside the gene matches: 8. The CDR3 sequence is CATSNDRDRDTEAFL. The CDR3 coding sequence is TGTGCCACCAGCAATGACAGGGATAGGGACACTGAAGCTTTCCTT.

There are a few counts of this clonotype. This chain connects TRBV11-2 to TRBJ2-1; 9 positions match TRBD2. After removal of 5 bases from V and 4 bases from J, the junction contained 12 bases not matched to a gene. This CDR3 is built from 17 residues. Germline-derived CDR1 and CDR2 are SGHAT and FQNNGV. The CDR3 nucleotides are TGTGCCAGCAGCCCTAGGGATAGCGGGGGAGTTTACAATGAGCAGTTCTTC. This codes for CASSPRDSGGVYNEQFF.

The chain combines TRBV20-1 with TRBJ2-3, with 9 nucleotides matching TRBD2. The CDR3 spans 17 residues. Germline CDR1 and CDR2: DFQATT and SNEGSKA (reference sequence). V trimming: 5 bases; J trimming: 2 bases; junction bases outside the gene matches: 14. The CDR3 here is CSAGGIGTSRYTDTQYF. The CDR3, as DNA: TGCAGTGCTGGGGGGATCGGGACTAGCAGATACACAGATACGCAGTATTTT.